This T cell receptor beta chain was sequenced during a study of shared clonotypes between healthy human individuals. The CDR3 is made up of 12 amino acids. Germline values: CDR1 SGHAT, CDR2 FQNNGV. Some clones are missing from TCRdb's copy, which holds only in-frame ones; the method was immunoSEQ multiplex PCR. This table holds approximately 1.1 million clones, around 82% found once. CD4+ cells were split into CD45RA+ naive and CD45RA-negative memory subsets. In regard to this clone: The antigen remains unidentified.

Whole-study results and caveats: Some naive CD4 clonotypes, around 4.9%, turned up in common across four donors.

The chain is built from TRBV11-2 and TRBJ2-5; D possibly corresponds to TRBD1 (5 bases). The closer fit of TRBJ2-7 to the DNA end suggests the J call may be wrong. Sequencing used memory CD4+ T cells from PBMCs. Subset described: CD45RA-negative fraction. The receptor was derived from a man between 18 and 29 years old in good health. Some clones in this sample may be carry-over from other donors' samples. For the CDR3, the DNA is TGTGCCAGCAGCCCCCAGGGTTACGAGCAGTACTTC. Translating it yields CASSPQGYEQYF.